This is a list of T cell receptor beta chains from one sample in a study of shared clonotypes between healthy human individuals. The method was immunoSEQ multiplex PCR; TCRdb's version includes in-frame clones alone and lacks a portion of them. The sample lists approximately 2.5 million clones, 90% to 95% occurring once. Sequencing was carried out using naive CD4+ T cells from PBMCs. The receptors come from a man between 18 and 29 years old in good health. Some clones in this sample may be carry-over from other donors' samples. The CDR3 runs from the conserved cysteine through the conserved F or W. The D gene is left open where the match is weak. Expanded clones are given a class, and other clones once, few, many or no size at all.

>.|15|.|TRBJ1-4|TRBV6-5
TGTGCCAGCAGTTACCAAAACGGTGCTAATGAAAAACTGTTTTTT
CASSYQNGANEKLFF
>.|16|.|TRBJ2-3|TRBV28
TGTGCCAGCAGTCCCCGCCGGGCGAAACTCACAGATACGCAGTATTTT
CASSPRRAKLTDTQYF
>TRBD1|14|once|TRBJ2-7|TRBV29-1
TGCAGCGTTGAACTCGGGCACAGGGGCTACGAGCAGTACTTC
CSVELGHRGYEQYF
>TRBD2|16|.|TRBJ2-1|TRBV28
TGTGCCAGCAGTTTTCTTGGAGCGGGAGCGGGTAATGAGCAGTTCTTC
CASSFLGAGAGNEQFF
>TRBD1|14|.|TRBJ1-2|TRBV27
TGTGCCAGCAGGGAGCAGGGGGTTGGCTATGGCTACACCTTC
CASREQGVGYGYTF
>TRBD1|15|once|TRBJ2-5|TRBV7-2
TGTGCCAGCAGCTCCGGGACAGCTTACCAAGAGACCCAGTACTTC
CASSSGTAYQETQYF
>TRBD2|17|.|TRBJ2-5|TRBV5-1
TGCGCCAGCAGCCAAACCTCAGGACTAGGTTCTCGAGAGACCCAGTACTTC
CASSQTSGLGSRETQYF
>.|15|.|TRBJ2-1|TRBV4-2
TGTGCCAGCAGCCAAGGCCCCCCACTAGTAGATGAGCAGTTCTTC
CASSQGPPLVDEQFF
>TRBD1|16|once|TRBJ2-2|TRBV30
TGTGCCTGGGACAGGGGGCTAGGGGTTAGGGTCGGGGAGCTGTTTTTT
CAWDRGLGVRVGELFF
>TRBD2|16|.|TRBJ2-2|TRBV5-4
TGTGCCAGCAGCGCCCTAGCGGGAGGCGGCACCGGGGAGCTGTTTTTT
CASSALAGGGTGELFF
>TRBD1|15|.|TRBJ1-2|TRBV5-1
TGCGCCAGCAGTCCACCCGGGACAGGGGGAGGAGGCTACACCTTC
CASSPPGTGGGGYTF
>TRBD2|15|.|TRBJ2-7|TRBV28
TGTGCCAGCAGTCCACCTAGCGGAAATTCCTACGAGCAGTACTTC
CASSPPSGNSYEQYF
>.|16|.|TRBJ2-7|TRBV7-9
TGTGCCAGCACCCGCCTGGGGTCTTCCCCTTCCTACGAGCAGTACTTC
CASTRLGSSPSYEQYF
>TRBD2|19|.|TRBJ2-2|TRBV28
TGTGCCAGCAGTTCCCAGGGACTAGCGGGAGGGCCCTTAACCGGGGAGCTGTTTTTT
CASSSQGLAGGPLTGELFF
>TRBD1|14|.|TRBJ1-1|TRBV7-8
TGTGCCAGCCAATTTCAGGGGGCTTCAACTGAAGCTTTCTTT
CASQFQGASTEAFF
>TRBD2|14|.|TRBJ2-7|TRBV7-3
TGTGCCAGCAGCTGGGGGACTAGCGGGAGCGAGCAGTACTTC
CASSWGTSGSEQYF
>TRBD1|16|.|TRBJ1-1|TRBV28
TGTGCCAGCAGTTTAAGGACAGGGGGTAGAGGGACTGAAGCTTTCTTT
CASSLRTGGRGTEAFF
>TRBD1|13|.|TRBJ2-7|TRBV4-1
TGCGCCAGCAGCCGACAGGGTTCCCACGAGCAGTACTTC
CASSRQGSHEQYF